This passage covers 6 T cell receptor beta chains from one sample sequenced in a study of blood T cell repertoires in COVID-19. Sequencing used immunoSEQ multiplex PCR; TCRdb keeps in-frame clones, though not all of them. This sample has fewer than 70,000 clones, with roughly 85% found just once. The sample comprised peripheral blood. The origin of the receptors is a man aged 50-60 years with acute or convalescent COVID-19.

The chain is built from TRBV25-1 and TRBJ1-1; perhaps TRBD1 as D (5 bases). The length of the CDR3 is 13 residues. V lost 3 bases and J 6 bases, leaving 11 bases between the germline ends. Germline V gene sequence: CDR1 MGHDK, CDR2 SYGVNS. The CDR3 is CASSDSGTAEAFF. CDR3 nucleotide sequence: TGTGCCAGCAGTGACTCAGGGACTGCTGAAGCTTTCTTT.

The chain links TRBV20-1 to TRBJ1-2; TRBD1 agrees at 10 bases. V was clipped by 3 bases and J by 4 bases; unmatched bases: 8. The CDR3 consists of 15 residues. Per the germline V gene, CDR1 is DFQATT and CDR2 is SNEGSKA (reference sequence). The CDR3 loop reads CSASGDRGLGYGYTF. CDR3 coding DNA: TGCAGTGCTAGTGGGGACAGGGGTTTGGGCTATGGCTACACCTTC.

The CDR3 protein is CASRRQGTNTGELFF. DNA for the CDR3: TGTGCCAGCAGGCGACAGGGCACCAACACCGGGGAGCTGTTTTTT. This rearrangement joins TRBV6-5 to TRBJ2-2; 7 nucleotides match TRBD1. Unmatched junction bases numbered 6, after V lost 6 bases and J lost 2 bases. Germline CDR1 is MNHEY and CDR2 is SVGAGI. CDR3 length: 15 amino acids.

CDR3 DNA: TGTGCCAGCAGAAACAGGGTCGACAATTCACCCCTCCACTTT. It yields the protein CASRNRVDNSPLHF. The gene calls are TRBV27 and TRBJ1-6; D perhaps matches TRBD1 (6 bases). The V end was cut by 6 bases, the J end by 7 bases, with 13 bases between. The length of the CDR3 is 14 residues. Germline V gene sequence: CDR1 MNHEY, CDR2 SMNVEV (reference sequence).

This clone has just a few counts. The CDR3 sequence: CASSYTWQDQPQHF. In DNA form, the CDR3 reads TGTGCCAGCAGCTACACGTGGCAAGATCAGCCCCAGCATTTT. V gene TRBV7-2 combines with J gene TRBJ1-5; D is undetermined. Germline-derived CDR1 and CDR2 are SGHTA and FQGNSA. The CDR3 has 14 amino acids. V dropped 4 bases and J dropped 5 bases, with 12 bases sitting between them.

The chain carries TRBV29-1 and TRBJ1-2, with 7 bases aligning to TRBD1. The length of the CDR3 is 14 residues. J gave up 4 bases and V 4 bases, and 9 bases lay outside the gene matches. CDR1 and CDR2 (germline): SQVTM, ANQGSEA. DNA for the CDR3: TGCAGCGTTGCAAGACGACAGGGAATCTATGGCTACACCTTC. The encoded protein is CSVARRQGIYGYTF.